Following are 18 T cell receptor beta chains from one sample sequenced in a study of blood T cell repertoires in COVID-19. Assay: immunoSEQ multiplex PCR; the TCRdb copy retains only in-frame clones and omits some. The sample carries around 200,000 clones, approximately 82% recorded once. The sequencing input was peripheral blood. These receptors all stem from a man in his fifties or sixties with active or convalescent COVID-19.

The sample holds one count of this clone. This chain's CDR3 is CASSLGGREEKLFF. Here the CDR3 DNA reads TGTGCCAGCAGCTTGGGGGGGCGCGAGGAAAAACTGTTTTTT. The chain joins TRBV28 to TRBJ1-4; weak D call: TRBD1 (6 bases). The V and J ends lost 6 bases and 8 bases respectively, with 16 bases between them. CDR1 and CDR2 from the germline V gene are MDHEN and SYDVKM. The CDR3 is 14 amino acids.

There are a few counts of this clone. The chain is built from TRBV10-1 and TRBJ2-7; 11 nucleotides agree with TRBD2. Germline V CDR1 and CDR2: WNHNN, SYGVQD (reference sequence). The length of the CDR3 is 15 residues. Losses at the gene ends were 2 bases for V and 3 bases for J; bases not matched to a gene: 3. This CDR3 reads CASSETGTSGYEQYF. The CDR3 bases are TGCGCCAGCAGTGAGACCGGGACTAGCGGCTACGAGCAGTACTTC.

V gene TRBV30 combines with J gene TRBJ1-3, with 11 bases matching TRBD1. CDR3 length: 16 residues. Per germline, CDR1 GTSNPN and CDR2 SVGIG (reference sequence). With V trimmed by 2 bases and J by 0 bases, 3 bases remained unmatched. CDR3 loop: CAWSRTGGSSGNTIYF. For the CDR3, the DNA is TGTGCCTGGAGTAGGACAGGGGGCAGCTCTGGAAACACCATATATTTT.

This rearrangement joins TRBV6-1 to TRBJ2-3; 12 bases fit TRBD2. In germline, CDR1 is MNHNS, CDR2 SASEGT. V shed 4 bases and J 2 bases; nucleotides not matched to a gene: 7. This CDR3 region has 17 residues. CDR3 region: CASSVRGLAGITDTQYF. In DNA form, the CDR3 reads TGTGCCAGCAGTGTTAGAGGACTAGCGGGAATCACAGATACGCAGTATTTT.

V gene TRBV27 combines with J gene TRBJ1-5; tentative D call: TRBD1 (5 bases). The CDR3 loop spans 16 amino acids. Trimming removed 2 bases from V and 3 bases from J, with 14 bases in between. Germline values: CDR1 MNHEY, CDR2 SMNVEV (reference sequence). CDR3 nucleotide sequence: TGTGCCAGCAGTTTACGGGCAGGGAGGATCAATCAGCCCCAGCATTTT. It encodes CASSLRAGRINQPQHF.

For the CDR3, the DNA is TGTGCCAGCAGCCCGTATTTGGGGGGAGGTGAAGCTTTCTTT. This translates into CASSPYLGGGEAFF. The chain links TRBV5-8 to TRBJ1-1, with D perhaps TRBD1 (5 bases). The CDR3 consists of 14 residues. Germline V gene data show CDR1 as SGHTS and CDR2 as YDEGEE. Trimming removed 4 bases at V and 7 bases at J, with 17 bases between.

This rearrangement joins TRBV28 to TRBJ1-2; possible D gene TRBD1, 5 bases. This CDR3 contains 16 residues. Germline CDR1 is MDHEN and CDR2 is SYDVKM. Trimming cost V 5 bases and J 4 bases, with 20 bases left between them. For the CDR3, the DNA is TGTGCCAGCAGTCCCCCAGGGCCGGGGGGTAGCTATGGCTACACCTTC. Translated, it gives CASSPPGPGGSYGYTF.

J is TRBJ1-2 and V is TRBV7-9, with D possibly TRBD1 on 5 matching bases. The V gene's germline CDR1 is SEHNR and CDR2 FQNEAQ (reference sequence). Trimming stripped 0 bases from V and 3 bases from J, with 11 bases between. This CDR3 has 15 residues. The CDR3, as DNA: TGTGCCAGCAGCTTAGCGCTCAGGGAAGACTATGGCTACACCTTC. Amino acid sequence: CASSLALREDYGYTF.

The gene calls are TRBV5-1 and TRBJ2-3; D perhaps matches TRBD2 (5 bases). The CDR3 consists of 13 residues. CDR1 is SGHRS, CDR2 YFSETQ, per germline. Trimming removed 4 bases from V and 6 bases from J, with 12 bases in between. The CDR3, as DNA: TGCGCCAGCAGCGCCCCTCCGGGGGATACGCAGTATTTT. It codes for CASSAPPGDTQYF.

This rearrangement joins TRBV7-8 to TRBJ1-2; TRBD1 aligns across 8 bases. V lost 1 base and J lost 8; bases outside the gene matches: 9. The CDR3 has 15 residues. Germline CDR1 is SGHVS and CDR2 is FQNEAQ. CDR3 sequence reads: CASSLVGRGPGGYTF. CDR3 nucleotide sequence: TGTGCCAGCAGCTTAGTTGGCAGGGGGCCGGGAGGCTACACCTTC.

This clone was seen only once. The J gene is TRBJ2-3, the V gene TRBV7-3; possibly TRBD1 for D (6 bases). CDR1 is SGHTA, CDR2 FQGTGA, per germline. Trimming left V 2 bases short and J 2 bases short, with 11 bases between. This CDR3 is built from 15 residues. CDR3 DNA: TGTGCCAGCAGCTTACGGTGGGACACCACAGATACGCAGTATTTT. Translating gives CASSLRWDTTDTQYF.

V gene TRBV7-8 combines with J gene TRBJ1-2; 7 positions agree with TRBD1. The germline V gene has CDR1 SGHVS and CDR2 FQNEAQ. With 5 bases clipped from V and 2 bases from J, the junction kept 8 bases outside the gene matches. The CDR3 totals 15 residues. The DNA of the CDR3 is TGTGCCAGCAGCAATAGGGACAGACTAAACTATGGCTACACCTTC. Its translation: CASSNRDRLNYGYTF.

This clone was counted a single time. The rearrangement uses TRBV7-9 and TRBJ2-2; tentative D call: TRBD1 (6 bases). This CDR3 contains 18 residues. Germline values: CDR1 SEHNR, CDR2 FQNEAQ (reference sequence). The V end lost 5 bases, the J end lost 0 bases, and 19 bases lay between the germline ends. The CDR3 nucleotides are TGTGCCAGCAGCCCCTTCCAGGGGCTGGCCGCGAACACCGGGGAGCTGTTTTTT. Its protein is CASSPFQGLAANTGELFF.

This clone was found a few times. This chain links TRBV27 with TRBJ2-2, with 7 bases fitting TRBD1. The CDR3 is 17 amino acids. CDR1 and CDR2 from the germline V gene are MNHEY and SMNVEV (reference sequence). V shed 2 bases, J shed 2 bases, and the junction held 8 bases outside the gene matches. Here the CDR3 reads CASSLTVDRINTGELFF. The CDR3 DNA sequence: TGTGCCAGCAGTTTAACCGTGGACAGGATCAACACCGGGGAGCTGTTTTTT.

This sequence joins TRBV14 and TRBJ1-6, with D perhaps TRBD1 (6 bases). Germline assignment: CDR1 SGHDN and CDR2 FVKESK. Trimming pared 5 bases from V and 6 bases from J, leaving 8 bases between. The CDR3 sequence is 13 residues long. CDR3 bases: TGTGCCAGCAGCTCCAGGGGTAATTCACCCCTCCACTTT. Translating it yields CASSSRGNSPLHF.

This clone was observed many times. The rearrangement uses TRBV28 and TRBJ1-1, with D unresolved. This CDR3 region has 11 residues. Per germline, CDR1 MDHEN and CDR2 SYDVKM. V shed 6 bases and J shed 6 bases, with 8 bases lying between them. CDR3 sequence: CASRGRPEAFF. The CDR3 region has the DNA TGTGCCAGCAGGGGCCGGCCTGAAGCTTTCTTT.

V is TRBV29-1 and J is TRBJ2-7; 10 positions match TRBD2. J was trimmed by 7 bases and V by 7 bases; bases with no gene match: 13. This CDR3 is 14 amino acids long. Germline CDR1 and CDR2: SQVTM and ANQGSEA. The CDR3 loop reads CSGSIAGGGGEQYF. DNA of the CDR3: TGCAGCGGATCAATAGCGGGAGGTGGGGGTGAGCAGTACTTC.

The V and J genes are TRBV6-4 and TRBJ1-6; D gene unclear. The CDR3 runs 15 residues. Trimming cost V 0 bases and J 8 bases, with 11 bases left between them. Per germline, CDR1 MRHNA and CDR2 SNTAGT. The CDR3 nucleotides are TGTGCCAGCAGTGACTCTGGTGTGAGGGATTCACCCCTCCACTTT. Translating gives CASSDSGVRDSPLHF.